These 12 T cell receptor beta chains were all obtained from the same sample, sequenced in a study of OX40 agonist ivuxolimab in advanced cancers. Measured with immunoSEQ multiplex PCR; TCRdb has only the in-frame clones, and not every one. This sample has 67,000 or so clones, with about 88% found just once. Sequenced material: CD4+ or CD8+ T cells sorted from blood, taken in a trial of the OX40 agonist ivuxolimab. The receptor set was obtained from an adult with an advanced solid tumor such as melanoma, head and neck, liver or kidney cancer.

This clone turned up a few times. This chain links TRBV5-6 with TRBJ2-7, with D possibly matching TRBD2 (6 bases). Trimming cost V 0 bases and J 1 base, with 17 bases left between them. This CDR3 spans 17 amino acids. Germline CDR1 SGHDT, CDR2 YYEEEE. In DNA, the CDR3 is TGTGCCAGCAGCTTGGCCGGGTTTGTCGGGGGATCCTACGAGCAGTACTTC. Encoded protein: CASSLAGFVGGSYEQYF.

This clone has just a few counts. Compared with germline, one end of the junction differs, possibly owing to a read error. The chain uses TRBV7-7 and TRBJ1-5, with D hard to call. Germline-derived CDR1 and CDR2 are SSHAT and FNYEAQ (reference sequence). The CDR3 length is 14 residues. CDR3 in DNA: TGTGCTAGCAGCTTCGCTTTCCCCAATCAGCCCCAGCATTTT. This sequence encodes CASSFAFPNQPQHF.

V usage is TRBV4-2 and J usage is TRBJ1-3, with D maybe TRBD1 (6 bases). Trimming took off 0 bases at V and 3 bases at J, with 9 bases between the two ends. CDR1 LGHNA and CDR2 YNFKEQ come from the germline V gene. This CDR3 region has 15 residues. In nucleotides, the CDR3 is TGTGCCAGCAGCCAAGAGACAGGTGGTGGAAACACCATATATTTT. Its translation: CASSQETGGGNTIYF.

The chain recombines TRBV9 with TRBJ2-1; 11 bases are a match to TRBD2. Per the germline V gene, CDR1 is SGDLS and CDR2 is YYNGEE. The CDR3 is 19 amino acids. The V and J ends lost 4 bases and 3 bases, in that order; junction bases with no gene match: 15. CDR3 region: CASSQQTGDSGGGYNEQFF. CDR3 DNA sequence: TGTGCCAGCAGCCAACAAACCGGAGATAGCGGGGGGGGCTACAATGAGCAGTTCTTC. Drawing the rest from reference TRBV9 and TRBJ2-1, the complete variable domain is DSGVTQTPKHLITATGQRVTLRCSPRSGDLSVYWYQQSLDQGLQFLIQYYNGEERAKGNILERFSAQQFPDLHSELNLSSLELGDSALYFCASSQQTGDSGGGYNEQFFGPGTRLTVL.

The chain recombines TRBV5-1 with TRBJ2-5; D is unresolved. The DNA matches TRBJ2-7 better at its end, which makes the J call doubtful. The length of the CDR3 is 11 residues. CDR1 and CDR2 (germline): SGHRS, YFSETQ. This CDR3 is CASSLAYEQYF. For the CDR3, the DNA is TGCGCCAGCAGCTTGGCCTACGAGCAGTACTTC.

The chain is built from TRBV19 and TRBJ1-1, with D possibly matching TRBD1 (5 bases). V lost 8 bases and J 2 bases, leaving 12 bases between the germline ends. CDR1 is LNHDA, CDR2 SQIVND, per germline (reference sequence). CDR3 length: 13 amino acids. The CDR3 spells CASGDSFNTEAFF. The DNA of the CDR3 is TGTGCCAGTGGAGACAGTTTCAACACTGAAGCTTTCTTT.

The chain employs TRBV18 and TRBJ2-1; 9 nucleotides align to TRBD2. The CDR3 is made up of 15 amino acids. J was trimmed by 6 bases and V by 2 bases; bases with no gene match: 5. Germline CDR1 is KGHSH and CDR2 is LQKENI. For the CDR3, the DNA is TGTGCCAGCTCACCAGGCGGGGGGGCGCCCAATGAGCAGTTCTTC. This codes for CASSPGGGAPNEQFF.

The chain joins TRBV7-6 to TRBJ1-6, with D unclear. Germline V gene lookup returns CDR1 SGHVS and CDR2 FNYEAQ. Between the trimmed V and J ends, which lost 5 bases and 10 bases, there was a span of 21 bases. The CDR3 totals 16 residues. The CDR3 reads CASSPSQTHVPSPLHF. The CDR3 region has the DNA TGTGCCAGCAGCCCCTCACAGACACATGTGCCCTCACCCCTCCACTTT.

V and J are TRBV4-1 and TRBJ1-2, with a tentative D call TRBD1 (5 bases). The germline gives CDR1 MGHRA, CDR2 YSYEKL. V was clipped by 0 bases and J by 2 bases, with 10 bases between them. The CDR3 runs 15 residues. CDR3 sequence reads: CASSQEVGTNYGYTF. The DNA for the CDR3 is TGCGCCAGCAGCCAAGAGGTGGGGACGAACTATGGCTACACCTTC.

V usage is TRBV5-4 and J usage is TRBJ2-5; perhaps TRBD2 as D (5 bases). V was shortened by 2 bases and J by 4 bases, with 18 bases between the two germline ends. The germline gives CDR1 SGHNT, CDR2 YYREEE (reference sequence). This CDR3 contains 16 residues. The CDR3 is CASSFGVTGKGETQYF. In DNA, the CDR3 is TGTGCCAGCAGCTTCGGGGTTACGGGGAAGGGAGAGACCCAGTACTTC.

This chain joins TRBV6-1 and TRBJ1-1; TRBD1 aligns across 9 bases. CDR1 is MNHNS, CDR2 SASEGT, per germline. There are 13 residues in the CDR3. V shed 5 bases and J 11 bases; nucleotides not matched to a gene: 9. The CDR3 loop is CASSRTGERRAFF. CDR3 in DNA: TGTGCCAGCAGTCGGACAGGGGAAAGAAGGGCTTTCTTT.

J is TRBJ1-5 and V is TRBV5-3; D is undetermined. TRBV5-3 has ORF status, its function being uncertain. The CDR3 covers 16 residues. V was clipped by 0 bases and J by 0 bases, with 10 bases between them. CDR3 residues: CARSLGRLDSNQPQHF. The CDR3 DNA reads TGTGCCAGAAGCTTGGGAAGGTTAGATAGCAATCAGCCCCAGCATTTT.